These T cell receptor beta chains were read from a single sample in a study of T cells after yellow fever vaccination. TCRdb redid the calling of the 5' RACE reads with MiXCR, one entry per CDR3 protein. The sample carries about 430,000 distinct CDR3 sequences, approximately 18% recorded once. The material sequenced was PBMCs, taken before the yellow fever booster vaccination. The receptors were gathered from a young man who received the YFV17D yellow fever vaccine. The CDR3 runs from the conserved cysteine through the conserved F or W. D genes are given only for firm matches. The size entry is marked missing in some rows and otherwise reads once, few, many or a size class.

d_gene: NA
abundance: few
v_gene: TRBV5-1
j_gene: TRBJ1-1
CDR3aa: CASSLDGHTEAFF
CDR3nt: TGCGCCAGCAGCTTAGACGGACACACTGAAGCTTTCTTT

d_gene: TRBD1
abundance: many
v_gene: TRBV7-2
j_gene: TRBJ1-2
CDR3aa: CASSATGGTGYTF
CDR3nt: TGTGCCAGCAGCGCTACAGGGGGCACAGGCTACACCTTC

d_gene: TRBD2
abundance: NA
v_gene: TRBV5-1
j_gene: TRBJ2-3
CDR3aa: CASSLLAGAPTDTQYF
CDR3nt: TGCGCCAGCAGCTTACTAGCGGGGGCCCCCACAGATACGCAGTATTTT

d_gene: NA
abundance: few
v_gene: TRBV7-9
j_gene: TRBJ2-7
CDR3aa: CASSCTGCHEQYF
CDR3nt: TGTGCCAGCAGCTGCACAGGGTGCCACGAGCAGTACTTC

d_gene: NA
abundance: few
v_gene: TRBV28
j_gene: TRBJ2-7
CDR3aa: CASGVREYEQYF
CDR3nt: TGTGCCAGCGGGGTCCGCGAATACGAGCAGTACTTC

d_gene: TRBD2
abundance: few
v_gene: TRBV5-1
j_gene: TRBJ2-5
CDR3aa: CASSPSSGGPGETQYF
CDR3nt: TGCGCCAGCAGCCCGAGTAGCGGGGGCCCCGGAGAGACCCAGTACTTC

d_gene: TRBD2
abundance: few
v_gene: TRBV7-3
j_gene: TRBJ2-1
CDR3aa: CASSSRLAGAVNEQFF
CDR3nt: TGTGCCAGCAGCTCTCGACTAGCGGGTGCCGTGAATGAGCAGTTCTTC

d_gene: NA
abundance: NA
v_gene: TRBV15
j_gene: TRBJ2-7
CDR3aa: CATSRSRQETYEQYF
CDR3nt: TGTGCCACCAGCAGATCTCGACAGGAAACCTACGAGCAGTACTTC

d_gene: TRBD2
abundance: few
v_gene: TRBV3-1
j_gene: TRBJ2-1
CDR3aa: CASSQFAGDRNEQFF
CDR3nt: TGTGCCAGCAGCCAATTTGCGGGGGACCGCAATGAGCAGTTCTTC

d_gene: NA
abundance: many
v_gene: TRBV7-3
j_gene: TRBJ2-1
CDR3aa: CASSLMGAATASGNEQFF
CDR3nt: TGTGCCAGCAGCTTAATGGGGGCTGCGACAGCTAGTGGGAATGAGCAGTTCTTC

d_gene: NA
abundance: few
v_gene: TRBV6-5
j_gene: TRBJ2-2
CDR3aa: CASLDPSWGTGELFF
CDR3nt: TGTGCCAGCCTCGACCCTAGTTGGGGCACCGGGGAGCTGTTTTTT

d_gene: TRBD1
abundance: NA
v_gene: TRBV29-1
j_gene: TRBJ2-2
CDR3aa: CSGRDSTNTGELFF
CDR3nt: TGCAGCGGCCGGGACAGCACTAACACCGGGGAGCTGTTTTTT

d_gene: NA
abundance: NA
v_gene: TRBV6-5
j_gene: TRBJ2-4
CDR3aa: CASTLHGARVAKNIQYF
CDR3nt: TGTGCCAGCACCCTCCACGGAGCCAGGGTAGCCAAAAACATTCAGTACTTC

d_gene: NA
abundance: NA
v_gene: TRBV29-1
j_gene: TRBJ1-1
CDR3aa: CSVERADEAFF
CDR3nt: TGCAGCGTTGAAAGGGCAGATGAAGCTTTCTTT

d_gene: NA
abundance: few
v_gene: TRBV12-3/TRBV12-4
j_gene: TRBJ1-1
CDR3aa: CASSLYSLMNTEAFF
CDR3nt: TGTGCCAGCAGTTTATATAGCCTCATGAACACTGAAGCTTTCTTT

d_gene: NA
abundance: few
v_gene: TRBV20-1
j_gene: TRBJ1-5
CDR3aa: CSARGGGPRMDQHF
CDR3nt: TGCAGTGCTAGAGGGGGGGGCCCGAGGATGGACCAGCATTTT

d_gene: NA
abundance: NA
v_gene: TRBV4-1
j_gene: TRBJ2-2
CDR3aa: CASSPHKNTGELFF
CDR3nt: TGCGCCAGCAGCCCACACAAGAACACCGGGGAGCTGTTTTTT

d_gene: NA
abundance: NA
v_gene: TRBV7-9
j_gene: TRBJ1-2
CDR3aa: CASSLAGKVGYTF
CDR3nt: TGTGCCAGCAGCTTAGCAGGGAAGGTTGGCTACACCTTC

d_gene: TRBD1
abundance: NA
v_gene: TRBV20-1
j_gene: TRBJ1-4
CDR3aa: CSARDGDRHQNLFF
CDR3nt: TGCAGTGCTAGAGATGGGGACAGGCATCAAAATCTGTTTTTT

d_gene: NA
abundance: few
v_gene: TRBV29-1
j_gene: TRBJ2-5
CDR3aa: CSVEDTAGAWEETQYF
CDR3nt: TGCAGCGTTGAAGATACGGCAGGGGCCTGGGAAGAGACCCAGTACTTC

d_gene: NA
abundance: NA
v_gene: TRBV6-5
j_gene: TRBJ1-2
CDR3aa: CASRAGTGSNYGYTF
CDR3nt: TGTGCCAGCAGGGCCGGGACGGGTTCTAACTATGGCTACACCTTC

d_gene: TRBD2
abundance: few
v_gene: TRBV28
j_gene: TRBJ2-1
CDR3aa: CASTTPSGGYYNEQFF
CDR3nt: TGTGCCAGCACAACCCCGAGCGGGGGGTACTACAATGAGCAGTTCTTC

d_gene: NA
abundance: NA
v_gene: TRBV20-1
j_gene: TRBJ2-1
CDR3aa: CSARGAYGGDEQFF
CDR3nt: TGCAGTGCTAGAGGCGCGTACGGGGGCGATGAGCAGTTCTTC

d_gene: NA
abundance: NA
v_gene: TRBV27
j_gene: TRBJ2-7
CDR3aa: CASSLSSGFGEQYF
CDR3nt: TGTGCCAGCAGTTTATCATCAGGGTTCGGCGAGCAGTACTTC

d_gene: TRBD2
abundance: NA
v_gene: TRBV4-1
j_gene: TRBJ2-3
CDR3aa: CASSQVGPLTSGGTDTQYF
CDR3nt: TGCGCCAGCAGCCAAGTTGGACCATTGACTAGCGGGGGGACAGATACGCAGTATTTT

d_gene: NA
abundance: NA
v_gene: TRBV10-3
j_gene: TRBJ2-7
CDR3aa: CAISGVQRYEQYF
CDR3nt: TGTGCCATCAGTGGAGTGCAGCGCTACGAGCAGTACTTC

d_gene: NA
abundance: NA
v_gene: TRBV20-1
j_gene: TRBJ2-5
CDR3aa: CSARGGWSGETQYF
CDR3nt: TGCAGTGCTAGAGGGGGGTGGTCTGGAGAGACCCAGTACTTC

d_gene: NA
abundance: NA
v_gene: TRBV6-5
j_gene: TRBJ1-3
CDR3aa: CASSYGSSRNTIYF
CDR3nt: TGTGCCAGCAGTTACGGTAGTAGCCGAAACACCATATATTTT

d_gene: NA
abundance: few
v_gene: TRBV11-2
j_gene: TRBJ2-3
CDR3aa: CASSPIRRPDTQYF
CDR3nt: TGTGCCAGCAGCCCAATTAGGCGGCCAGATACGCAGTATTTT

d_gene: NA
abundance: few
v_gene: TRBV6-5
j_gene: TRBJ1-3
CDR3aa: CASSYSSTGRDTIYF
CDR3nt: TGTGCCAGCAGTTACTCGAGTACAGGGAGGGACACCATATATTTT

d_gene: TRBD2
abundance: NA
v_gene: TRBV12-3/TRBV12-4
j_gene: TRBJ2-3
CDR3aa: CASSWPTSGGTDTQYF
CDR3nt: TGTGCCAGCAGTTGGCCGACTAGCGGGGGCACAGATACGCAGTATTTT

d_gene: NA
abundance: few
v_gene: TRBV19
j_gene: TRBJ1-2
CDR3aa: CASGDTSGYTF
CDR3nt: TGTGCCAGTGGGGACACTAGTGGCTACACCTTC

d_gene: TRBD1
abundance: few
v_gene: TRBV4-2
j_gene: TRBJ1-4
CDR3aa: CASSLNIGTAVIWTTNEKLFF
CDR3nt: TGTGCCAGCAGCCTAAATATAGGGACAGCAGTTATTTGGACAACTAATGAAAAACTGTTTTTT

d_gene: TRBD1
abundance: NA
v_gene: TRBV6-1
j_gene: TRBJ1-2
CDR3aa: CASSLRDRAKGYTF
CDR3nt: TGTGCCAGCAGTCTCCGGGACAGGGCAAAAGGCTACACCTTC

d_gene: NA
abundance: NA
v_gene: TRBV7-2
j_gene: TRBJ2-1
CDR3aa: CASSYRLFHNEQFF
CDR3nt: TGTGCCAGCAGCTATCGGCTGTTCCACAATGAGCAGTTCTTC

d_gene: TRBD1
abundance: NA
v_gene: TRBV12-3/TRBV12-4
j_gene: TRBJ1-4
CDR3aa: CASRRTGYNEKLFF
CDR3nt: TGTGCCAGCAGACGGACAGGTTATAATGAAAAACTGTTTTTT

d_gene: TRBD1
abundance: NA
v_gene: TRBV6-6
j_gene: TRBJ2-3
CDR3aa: CASSKAQGPSTDTQYF
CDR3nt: TGTGCCAGCAGTAAAGCACAGGGGCCGAGCACAGATACGCAGTATTTT

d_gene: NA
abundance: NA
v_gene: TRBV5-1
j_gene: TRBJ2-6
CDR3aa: CASSSLPPSGANVLTF
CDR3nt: TGCGCCAGCAGCTCCCTCCCGCCCTCTGGGGCCAACGTCCTGACTTTC

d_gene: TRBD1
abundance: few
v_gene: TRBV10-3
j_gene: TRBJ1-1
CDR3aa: CAISGSGTDGVNTEAFF
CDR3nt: TGTGCCATCAGTGGGTCAGGGACAGACGGCGTGAACACTGAAGCTTTCTTT

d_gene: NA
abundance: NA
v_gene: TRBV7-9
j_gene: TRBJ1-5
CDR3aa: CASSLHPYSNQPQHF
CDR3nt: TGTGCCAGCAGCTTACATCCGTATAGCAATCAGCCCCAGCATTTT

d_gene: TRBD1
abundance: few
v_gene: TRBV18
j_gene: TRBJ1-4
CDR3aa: CASSPNPDRGEKLFF
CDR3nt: TGTGCCAGCTCACCAAATCCGGACAGGGGTGAAAAACTGTTTTTT